This TCR beta chain was found in a study of breast tumors, draining lymph nodes, adjacent tissues. Whole-study findings and limits: Data fit most tumor T cells coming from lymph node, expanding in tumor. Tumor T cell lymph node origin was a supported hypothesis, not proven. Tumors had less TCR diversity than lymph nodes, more than nontumor tissue. Tumor and nontumor repertoires were significantly more similar in luminal-like than in basal-like breast cancer.

In its sample, this clonotype was seen many times. The antigen remains undetermined. Each CDR3 protein is one row after TCRdb ran MiXCR on the multiplex PCR reads. The sample records 150,000 to 200,000 distinct CDR3 sequences, 25% to 40% being singletons. Axillary draining lymph nodes of breast cancer patients supplied the node samples. This clonotype originated in a female donor with breast cancer. Some clones in this sample may be carry-over from other donors' samples. The sample consisted of axillary lymph node tissue.

The CDR3 coding sequence is TGTGCCAGCAGCAGCGGCGGCTTTGGAGAAAAACTGTTTTTT. Translation gives CASSSGGFGEKLFF. The J gene is TRBJ1-4, the V gene TRBV7-9; D ambiguous. This CDR3 is built from 14 residues. Germline V gives CDR1 SEHNR, CDR2 FQNEAQ (reference sequence). V was cut by 5 bases and J by 8 bases, with 15 bases left in between. The variable domain in full, with the rest retrieved from reference TRBV7-9 and TRBJ1-4, is DTGVSQNPRHKITKRGQNVTFRCDPISEHNRLYWYRQTLGQGPEFLTYFQNEAQLEKSRLLSDRFSAERPKGSFSTLEIQRTEQGDSAMYLCASSSGGFGEKLFFGSGTQLSVL.